The clone carrying this TCR beta chain was counted at least ten times. What it binds is unknown. The source of the sample is a study of T cells after posttransplantation cyclophosphamide. Profiling relied on immunoSEQ multiplex PCR, and the TCRdb table lists in-frame clones only, not all of them. This table holds over 35,000 clones with no singletons; the top ten claim 2% to 3%. Study-wide points: After PTCy, TRB diversity resembled that of CNI/methotrexate controls. TRB overlap between skin or GI tissue T cells and blood was limited. Donor CD8+ memory clones often dominated recipient blood repertoires at later times.

Peripheral blood was collected from the related graft donor on the marrow donation day. The source of this sequence is a man between 40 and 49 years old in good health, CMV-negative, and a related stem cell transplant donor. Material: PBMCs.

The CDR3 here is CASSRVTGGGAYEQYV. CDR3 nucleotides: TGTGCCAGCAGCCGAGTAACAGGGGGTGGTGCCTACGAGCAGTACGTC. This chain connects TRBV5-4 to TRBJ2-7; 8 bases agree with TRBD1. Trimming took 4 bases from V and 2 from J; bases not matched to a gene: 11. Looked up from germline, CDR1 is SGHNT and CDR2 is YYREEE (reference sequence). The CDR3 consists of 16 residues.